This T cell receptor (beta chain) was documented in a study of vaccination and CD4 T cells after COVID-19. About the research overall: Convalescent study patients returned SARS-CoV-2 positive nasal swab PCR results, with several mild cases and one severe. Study-level findings and limits: Convalescent patient numbers were relatively low, with no early post-infection timepoints. Spike mono-reactivity was found in 304 of the 307 vaccine-specific clones identified in convalescent patients.

With regard to this clonotype: The antigen is not known.

CDR1 is SEHNR, CDR2 FQNEAQ, per germline (reference sequence). This CDR3 comprises 13 residues. With 5 bases removed from V and 1 base from J, the gap between germline ends came to 8 bases. With the Oncomine TCR Beta short-read assay, DNA from cultured CD4+ T cells was sequenced. In this case, cultured CD4+ T cells provided the extracted genomic DNA. TCRdb re-called the PCR reads with MiXCR, one entry per CDR3 protein. The sample consists of 10,000 to 13,000 distinct CDR3 sequences, around 66% of them appearing once. Indicated treatment: roughly ten-day PBMC culture with coronavirus spike peptide pools or control peptides (ViraFEST assay).

The gene calls are TRBV7-9 and TRBJ1-2; D unresolved. The TCR was taken from a human donor who had recovered from COVID-19. Sequencing used CD4+ T cells from blood, cultured in vitro. The CDR3 DNA follows: TGTGCCAGCAGCCAAGCAAATAACTATGGCTACACCTTC. It encodes CASSQANNYGYTF.